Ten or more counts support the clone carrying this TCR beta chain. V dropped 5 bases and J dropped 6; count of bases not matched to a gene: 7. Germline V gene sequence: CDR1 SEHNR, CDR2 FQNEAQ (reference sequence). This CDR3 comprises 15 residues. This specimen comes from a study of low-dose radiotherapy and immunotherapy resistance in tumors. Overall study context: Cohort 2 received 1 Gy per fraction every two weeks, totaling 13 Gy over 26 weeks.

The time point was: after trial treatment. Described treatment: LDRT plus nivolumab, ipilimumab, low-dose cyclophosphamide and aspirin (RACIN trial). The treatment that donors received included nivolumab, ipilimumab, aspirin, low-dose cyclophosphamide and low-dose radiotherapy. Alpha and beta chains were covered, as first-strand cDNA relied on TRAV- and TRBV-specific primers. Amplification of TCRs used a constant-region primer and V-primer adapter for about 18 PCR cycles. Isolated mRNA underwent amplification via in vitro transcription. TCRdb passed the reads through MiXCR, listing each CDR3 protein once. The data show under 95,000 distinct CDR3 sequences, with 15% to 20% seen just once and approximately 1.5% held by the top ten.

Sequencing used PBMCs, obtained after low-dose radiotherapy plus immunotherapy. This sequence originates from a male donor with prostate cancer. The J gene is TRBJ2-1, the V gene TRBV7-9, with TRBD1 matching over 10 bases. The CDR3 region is CASSLGQGGINEQFF. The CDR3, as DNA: TGTGCCAGCAGCCTTGGACAGGGGGGAATCAATGAGCAGTTCTTC.